This T cell receptor (beta chain) was obtained from a study of T cells in Graves' hyperthyroidism and ophthalmopathy. Points from the study as a whole: Most thyroid clonotypes expanded above 0.001 were also detected in blood. Researchers report that a 13 V-J model separated ophthalmopathy from stable hyperthyroidism.

Absent ophthalmopathy progression within 18 months defined stable Graves' hyperthyroidism. Each patient was aged 18 to 65 and had newly diagnosed hyperthyroidism of under 2 months' duration. The CDR3 is 18 amino acids. Germline assignment: CDR1 SGHTA and CDR2 FQGNSA. With V trimmed by 4 bases and J by 4 bases, 15 bases remained unmatched. Researchers amplified the TCR beta CDR3 regions from RNA transcripts. The study used the HTBI primer set for a first-round RT-PCR of the TCR CDR3. Each CDR3 protein gets one entry after TCRdb re-called the multiplex PCR reads with MiXCR. The data show around 450,000 distinct CDR3 sequences, roughly an eighth seen once. This clonotype was detected many times. Its antigen remains unidentified.

This receptor was taken from a woman under 30 with Graves' hyperthyroidism. Material: blood. V is TRBV7-2 and J is TRBJ2-1; TRBD2 aligns across 8 bases. CDR3 loop: CASSSRARLAGNYNEQFF. The CDR3 nucleotides are TGTGCCAGCAGCTCAAGAGCGCGGCTAGCGGGCAATTACAATGAGCAGTTCTTC.